This T cell receptor (beta chain) was sequenced for a study of human T cells and chemical hapten exposure (dated by TCRdb to 2020 to 2023). Regarding the research as a whole: For sensitization, 2% DPC in acetone was applied to a roughly 2 cm by roughly 2 cm area of upper inner arm skin. Throughout the roughly 23-week study period, patients were also given weekly therapeutic DPC doses on the scalp. Patch tests used Finn chambers with 0.01% DPC on the upper back, scored after 6 days by International Contact Dermatitis Research Group standards. Alopecia areata with under or over 50% scalp involvement, alopecia totalis and alopecia universalis were represented in the patient cohort, which was mostly female. Libraries were pooled for sequencing, and per-sample TCR yields varied mainly because of small differences in library volumes within the pool. In alopecia patients, the study followed how the peripheral blood TCR repertoire changed in vivo over primary and secondary sensitization to diphenylcyclopropenone (DPC), a hapten. Blood samples were taken from patients before sensitization (week 0) and then at 2, 6 and about 24 weeks after DPC sensitization. Blood for TCR sequencing was provided by twenty-nine alopecia patients at one to four time points (pre-sensitization, 2, 6 and 24 weeks). Study-wide findings and limitations: The number of TCRs above 1 in 1000 frequency did not change with DPC sensitization; there was no evidence of global repertoire structure alterations. Alopecia, a presumed autoimmune disease, was present in all patients, so the immune response of the patients might differ from that of healthy individuals. Expanded TCRs formed significantly more large CDR3 similarity clusters than pre-sensitization or healthy control sets, consistent with antigen-driven responses. The number of PT1 expanded TCRs positively correlated with patch test score, significant at thresholds 8, 16 and 32 but not 4. Repeated subsampling changed both the strength of the expansion versus patch-test correlation and the threshold at which the correlation became significant.

Sample time point, as interpreted from the label and publication: pre-sensitization, week 0. The sample's treatment or condition label, decoded: therapeutic diphenylcyclopropenone sensitization with weekly scalp DPC. At each patch-test visit, blood was drawn before the patch test was applied. Patients were eligible if aged 18 to 70, diagnosed with alopecia and judged suitable for DPC therapy, and pregnant patients were excluded. Unfractionated whole blood was collected in Tempus Blood RNA tubes, and total RNA was extracted from that blood. Library creation used RACE. The sequencer was a NextSeq 500. Library preparation attached unique molecular identifiers to individual cDNA molecules for quantitative, reproducible TCR counting. From each blood RNA sample, both TCR alpha and TCR beta chains were sequenced. Turning to the authors' computational methods: Samples had a median of around 92,000 TCRs, with a range from 23,224 to 690,600. V, J and CDR3 annotation of the TCR reads was carried out using the Decombinator software suite. For PS versus PT1 abundance plots, all samples were subsampled to the same number of TCRs (28,000). TCRs were defined as expanded if absent before sensitization and observed at least eight times at the 2-week time point. The public sequencing data were trimmed at Q25 with fastp and processed into clonotypes with MiXCR by TCRdb, which kept only in-frame beta chains. Identical CDR3 proteins give one entry, which carries the most common genes and DNA. None of the V and J calls come from the authors' own analysis; TCRdb made them. The sample table holds 300,000 to 450,000 distinct CDR3 sequences, of which 4.5% to 6% were seen once. The top ten hold 2.6% of the sample.

This clonotype was counted ten times or more. Its target antigen remains unknown. No much larger clone is present one base from it, and per-base qualities are unavailable. Sequencing used whole blood, obtained in connection with sensitization to the hapten diphenylcyclopropenone (DPC). This TCR derives from a woman aged 45 to 65 with alopecia areata. Some clones in this sample may be carry-over from other donors' samples.

Here the CDR3 is given as CAISLSQGNEQFF. The nucleotides read TGTGCCATCAGTCTCTCCCAGGGGAATGAGCAGTTCTTC. Here the chain combines TRBV10-3 and TRBJ2-1; the D gene is perhaps TRBD1, from 6 matching bases. From its cysteine to its phenylalanine, the CDR3 spans 13 amino acids. Here the CDR3 DNA is all that survives: 39 bases in frame from base 1. Trimming costs V 5 bases and J 7 bases, and their ends lie 12 bases apart. The germline V gene provides CDR1 ENHRY and CDR2 SYGVKD.